The 30 T cell receptor beta chains given below trace back to one sample, sequenced in a study of blood T cell repertoires in COVID-19 (dated by TCRdb to the early 2020s). The library was built by means of the immunoSEQ multiplex PCR assay. Imported from immuneACCESS, the table was reduced by TCRdb to in-frame sequences with V and J called. These copies leave out some clones; in studies compared against another copy, an unresolved V gene accounts for under half, and the cause of the remainder is not known. The sample profile shows roughly 190,000 clones; 75% to 85% of them were found once. Around 16% of the sample rests with the top ten. The source material was PBMCs or T cells enriched from blood (not recorded which). Source of these receptors: a woman in her forties or fifties with acute COVID-19.

This clone was detected only once. The chain joins TRBV29-1 to TRBJ2-7; a weak D match, TRBD2 (5 bases). V was pared by 6 bases and J by 4 bases, with 22 bases between. Per the germline V gene, CDR1 is SQVTM and CDR2 is ANQGSEA. The CDR3 is 15 residues long. The CDR3 here is CSVTAGRRAAYEQYV. DNA of the CDR3: TGCAGCGTAACGGCCGGGCGGCGGGCTGCTTACGAGCAGTACGTC.

The gene calls are TRBV25-1 and TRBJ2-1; possible D gene TRBD2, 6 bases. Germline CDR1 MGHDK, CDR2 SYGVNS. The CDR3 is 15 amino acids. V was shortened by 2 bases and J by 0 bases, with 8 bases between the two germline ends. In DNA form, the CDR3 reads TGTGCCAGCAGTGAAGCGGGAAGCTCCTACAATGAGCAGTTCTTC. Translated, it gives CASSEAGSSYNEQFF.

The chain recombines TRBV23-1 with TRBJ1-4; D is possibly TRBD1 (5 bases). TRBV23-1 is an ORF, with its function uncertain. CDR3 size: 18 residues. The V end was cut by 0 bases, the J end by 0 bases, with 14 bases between. CDR3 nucleotides: TGCGCCAGCAGTCAATCGGGGCCTGTCCGAACAACTAATGAAAAACTGTTTTTT. It encodes CASSQSGPVRTTNEKLFF.

The V call is TRBV9, the J call TRBJ1-2; possible D gene TRBD1, 6 bases. Germline-derived CDR1 and CDR2 are SGDLS and YYNGEE. V was shortened by 4 bases and J by 5 bases, with 9 bases between the two germline ends. The CDR3 loop spans 12 amino acids. As DNA, the CDR3 is TGTGCCAGCAGCACAAGGGGGTATGGCTACACCTTC. Translation gives CASSTRGYGYTF. Supplemented by reference TRBV9 and TRBJ1-2, the full variable domain reads DSGVTQTPKHLITATGQRVTLRCSPRSGDLSVYWYQQSLDQGLQFLIQYYNGEERAKGNILERFSAQQFPDLHSELNLSSLELGDSALYFCASSTRGYGYTFGSGTRLTVV.

The chain combines TRBV2 with TRBJ1-6, with D unclear. The V end was cut by 3 bases, the J end by 7 bases, with 10 bases between. Germline CDR1 SNHLY, CDR2 FYNNEI. The CDR3 has 14 amino acids. CDR3 amino acids: CASSEGSLNSPLHF. CDR3 nucleotide sequence: TGTGCCAGCAGTGAGGGCAGCCTAAATTCACCCCTCCACTTT.

Regarding this clone: A read error may produce the germline difference seen at one junction end. The genes are TRBV7-9 and TRBJ2-2; 7 positions agree with TRBD2. This CDR3 has 17 amino acids. The V gene's germline CDR1 is SEHNR and CDR2 FQNEAQ (reference sequence). CDR3 loop: CAIPLRGGRLDTGELFF. CDR3 coding DNA: TGTGCCATTCCCCTAAGGGGCGGGAGATTGGACACCGGAGAGCTGTTTTTT. Filled out from reference TRBV7-9 and TRBJ2-2, the complete variable domain reads DTGVSQNPRHKITKRGQNVTFRCDPISEHNRLYWYRQTLGQGPEFLTYFQNEAQLEKSRLLSDRFSAERPKGSFSTLEIQRTEQGDSAMYLCAIPLRGGRLDTGELFFGEGSRLTVL.

This clone was recorded only once. This chain joins TRBV7-8 and TRBJ2-7, with D perhaps matching TRBD1 (5 bases). The CDR3 is 15 residues long. Trimming stripped 5 bases from V and 2 bases from J, with 16 bases between. CDR1 and CDR2 (germline): SGHVS, FQNEAQ. This chain's CDR3 is CASSPRAGYTYEQYV. CDR3 nucleotide sequence: TGTGCCAGCAGCCCCAGGGCAGGTTATACCTACGAGCAGTACGTC.

The rearrangement links TRBV4-3 to TRBJ1-2; a weak D match, TRBD1 (5 bases). This CDR3 region has 13 residues. Between the trimmed V and J ends, which lost 4 bases and 7 bases, there was a span of 13 bases. The germline V gene has CDR1 LGHNA and CDR2 YSLEER. The CDR3 nucleotides are TGCGCCAGCAGCCTCTACCTGGGGGGTGGCTACACCTTC. It yields the protein CASSLYLGGGYTF.

The V and J genes are TRBV5-7 and TRBJ1-3; a possible D gene is TRBD1 (5 bases). TRBV5-7 is labeled an ORF, and its function is uncertain. The V and J ends lost 6 bases and 9 bases respectively, with 16 bases between them. This CDR3 is built from 13 residues. CDR3 coding DNA: TGTGCCAGCACCCCCATGGAGGGGTGCACCATATATTTT. This encodes CASTPMEGCTIYF.

The chain is built from TRBV28 and TRBJ1-1, with 7 bases aligning to TRBD1. Germline V gives CDR1 MDHEN, CDR2 SYDVKM. Losses at the gene ends were 3 bases for V and 0 bases for J; bases not matched to a gene: 16. This CDR3 has 19 residues. CDR3 sequence (DNA): TGTGCCAGCAGTTTTTCCCGCCCGACAGGGCCTGGGATGAACACTGAAGCTTTCTTT. Amino acid sequence: CASSFSRPTGPGMNTEAFF.

The chain carries TRBV5-4 and TRBJ1-2; 11 bases are shared with TRBD1. CDR1 is SGHNT, CDR2 YYREEE, per germline (reference sequence). The CDR3 is 14 amino acids. J gave up 7 bases and V 3 bases, and 5 bases lay outside the gene matches. The CDR3 region has the DNA TGTGCCAGCAGCTCAGGGGACAGGGGGAGTGGCTACACCTTC. This sequence encodes CASSSGDRGSGYTF.

This clone was counted a few times. V and J are TRBV18 and TRBJ2-3; D is possibly TRBD1 (6 bases). Germline loops: CDR1 KGHSH, CDR2 LQKENI. Trimming pared 3 bases from V and 1 base from J, leaving 17 bases between. The CDR3 sequence is 17 residues long. The CDR3 is CASSPRLGARGTDTQYF. Here the CDR3 DNA reads TGTGCCAGCTCACCGCGGTTGGGGGCGCGAGGCACAGATACGCAGTATTTT.

The rearrangement links TRBV5-6 to TRBJ1-2, with D perhaps matching TRBD1 (6 bases). V lost 4 bases, J lost 4 bases, and 14 bases lay in between. The CDR3 sequence is 14 residues long. Germline V gives CDR1 SGHDT, CDR2 YYEEEE. The CDR3 nucleotides are TGTGCCAGCAGCCCGCCCGGACAGTTCTATGGCTACACCTTC. Residues: CASSPPGQFYGYTF.

In nucleotides, the CDR3 is TGTGCCAGCAGCTTTACTCTTGGGGCCCGACCGGAAAAACTGTTTTTT. Translating it yields CASSFTLGARPEKLFF. The chain combines TRBV5-4 with TRBJ1-4; D may be TRBD1 (5 bases). Trimming removed 2 bases at V and 8 bases at J, with 19 bases between. Germline V gene sequence: CDR1 SGHNT, CDR2 YYREEE (reference sequence). There are 16 residues in the CDR3.

This clone has only one observation. The chain links TRBV2 to TRBJ2-7; D is unclear. The germline V and J ends were trimmed by 3 bases and 0 bases, with 6 bases remaining between them. The germline V gene has CDR1 SNHLY and CDR2 FYNNEI. The CDR3 is 13 residues long. CDR3 amino acids: CASSELSSYEQYV. The CDR3 nucleotides read TGTGCCAGCAGTGAGCTCAGCTCCTACGAGCAGTACGTC.

The chain carries TRBV27 and TRBJ1-6, with D maybe TRBD1 (6 bases). This CDR3 has 14 amino acids. Trimming stripped 9 bases from V and 6 bases from J, with 15 bases between. Germline V gene sequence: CDR1 MNHEY, CDR2 SMNVEV (reference sequence). In DNA form, the CDR3 reads TGTGCCAGTTCGCGGGGGCGGGGTAATTCACCCCTCCACTTT. Protein sequence: CASSRGRGNSPLHF.

This chain connects TRBV15 to TRBJ1-1; D remains ambiguous. The CDR3 totals 13 residues. The V end lost 3 bases, the J end lost 0 bases, and 5 bases lay between the germline ends. Germline loops: CDR1 LNHNV, CDR2 YYDKDF (reference sequence). The CDR3 DNA follows: TGTGCCACCAGCAGCGTAATGAACACTGAAGCTTTCTTT. Translating gives CATSSVMNTEAFF.

The V and J genes are TRBV19 and TRBJ2-3; TRBD1 might be the D (6 bases). V lost 7 bases to trimming and J lost 1 base, with 12 bases between them. This CDR3 has 14 residues. The germline CDR1 and CDR2 sequences are LNHDA and SQIVND (reference sequence). CDR3 sequence: CASTQGPGTDTQYF. As DNA, the CDR3 is TGTGCCAGTACCCAGGGGCCGGGCACAGATACGCAGTATTTT.

This clone was recorded only once. The chain recombines TRBV27 with TRBJ1-2; no reliable D call. Between the trimmed V and J ends, which lost 0 bases and 4 bases, there was a span of 12 bases. CDR1 is MNHEY and CDR2 is SMNVEV in the germline V gene (reference sequence). The CDR3 length is 15 residues. The DNA for the CDR3 is TGTGCCAGCAGTTTATCGATTGAGGGTACCTATGGCTACACCTTC. Protein product: CASSLSIEGTYGYTF.

V and J are TRBV2 and TRBJ1-6, with a possible D match to TRBD1 (5 bases). There are 15 residues in the CDR3. The V end was cut by 3 bases, the J end by 9 bases, with 15 bases between. The germline gives CDR1 SNHLY, CDR2 FYNNEI. This chain's CDR3 is CASSDGPGSGSPLHF. CDR3 in DNA: TGTGCCAGCAGTGACGGGCCAGGGTCGGGTTCACCCCTCCACTTT. Based on the CDR3 plus reference TRBV2 and TRBJ1-6, the full variable domain is EPEVTQTPSHQVTQMGQEVILRCVPISNHLYFYWYRQILGQKVEFLVSFYNNEISEKSEIFDDQFSVERPDGSNFTLKIRSTKLEDSAMYFCASSDGPGSGSPLHFGNGTRLTVT.

The CDR3 spells CASSLALGSSSGNTIYF. CDR3 nucleotides: TGTGCCAGCAGCTTAGCGCTGGGCTCCAGCTCTGGAAACACCATATATTTT. The chain recombines TRBV7-2 with TRBJ1-3; unclear D gene. The CDR3 is made up of 17 amino acids. Germline V gene data show CDR1 as SGHTA and CDR2 as FQGNSA. V gave up 0 bases and J gave up 0 bases, with 12 bases separating them.

The chain carries TRBV30 and TRBJ1-1, with no clear D. CDR1 is GTSNPN, CDR2 SVGIG, per germline (reference sequence). V gave up 4 bases and J gave up 8 bases, with 17 bases separating them. The CDR3 covers 13 residues. The DNA of the CDR3 is TGTGCCTGGACCGCCCTTCAGGCTCGGGAAGCTTTCTTT. Its translation is CAWTALQAREAFF.

This chain joins TRBV28 and TRBJ1-2; D is possibly TRBD1 (6 bases). CDR3 length: 16 amino acids. V lost 3 bases and J 4 bases, leaving 18 bases between the germline ends. CDR1 and CDR2 (germline): MDHEN, SYDVKM. The CDR3 region has the DNA TGTGCCAGCAGTTTGAGCGACCTACAGGGCCCCTATGGCTACACCTTC. Its translation is CASSLSDLQGPYGYTF.

The chain couples TRBV7-3 to TRBJ1-5; 7 bases agree with TRBD1. CDR3 size: 14 residues. Germline-derived CDR1 and CDR2 are SGHTA and FQGTGA. J gave up 2 bases and V 5 bases, and 3 bases lay outside the gene matches. In nucleotides, the CDR3 is TGTGCCAGCAGCCAAACAGGGGGCAATCAGCCCCAGCATTTT. Its protein is CASSQTGGNQPQHF.

This rearrangement joins TRBV7-2 to TRBJ1-2; the match to TRBD1 covers 7 bases. Germline V gives CDR1 SGHTA, CDR2 FQGNSA. The trim removed 3 bases at V and 3 bases at J, leaving 4 bases unmatched. The CDR3 is 14 amino acids. CDR3 residues: CASSFWDRDYGYTF. The CDR3 coding sequence is TGTGCCAGCAGCTTCTGGGACAGAGACTATGGCTACACCTTC. Filled out from reference TRBV7-2 and TRBJ1-2, the complete variable domain reads GAGVSQSPSNKVTEKGKDVELRCDPISGHTALYWYRQSLGQGLEFLIYFQGNSAPDKSGLPSDRFSAERTGGSVSTLTIQRTQQEDSAVYLCASSFWDRDYGYTFGSGTRLTVV.

The J gene is TRBJ2-1, the V gene TRBV2, with D perhaps TRBD1 (6 bases). From germline, CDR1 is SNHLY and CDR2 FYNNEI. Trimming removed 3 bases from V and 3 bases from J, with 15 bases in between. CDR3 length: 16 amino acids. The CDR3 here is CASSEMSGGHYNEQFF. CDR3 bases: TGTGCCAGCAGTGAGATGAGTGGGGGCCACTACAATGAGCAGTTCTTC.

The chain employs TRBV4-1 and TRBJ2-3, with 13 bases aligning to TRBD2. The CDR3 runs 15 residues. V lost 4 bases, J lost 5 bases, and 3 bases stayed unmatched. From germline, CDR1 is MGHRA and CDR2 YSYEKL. The CDR3 DNA sequence: TGCGCCAGCAGCCCGGGACTAGCGGGGCAAGATACGCAGTATTTT. Translation: CASSPGLAGQDTQYF.

The CDR3 nucleotides read TGCGCCAGCAGTCCCGGGGTCAGTACTGAAGCTTTCTTT. This gives the protein CASSPGVSTEAFF. The chain has TRBV10-1 and TRBJ1-1; D is uncertain. The CDR3 contains 13 residues. Trimming removed 5 bases at V and 5 bases at J, with 12 bases between. Germline-derived CDR1 and CDR2 are WNHNN and SYGVQD (reference sequence).

The genes are TRBV5-1 and TRBJ1-2, with D maybe TRBD1 (5 bases). Trimming took 0 bases from V and 0 from J, leaving 9 bases between them. The length of the CDR3 is 15 residues. Germline V gene lookup returns CDR1 SGHRS and CDR2 YFSETQ. This chain's CDR3 is CASSLAAGTNYGYTF. CDR3 nucleotides: TGCGCCAGCAGCTTGGCGGCAGGGACTAACTATGGCTACACCTTC.

This rearrangement joins TRBV3-1 (or the pseudogene TRBV3-2) to TRBJ2-2, with 9 bases aligning to TRBD1. This CDR3 is 16 amino acids long. Germline CDR1 reads LGHDT; CDR2 reads YNNKEL (reference sequence). Trimming at V came to 4 bases and at J to 4 bases, leaving 7 bases not matched to a gene. CDR3 sequence (DNA): TGTGCCAGCAGCCCCGGGGACAGGGCAAGCACCGGGGAGCTGTTTTTT. The encoded protein is CASSPGDRASTGELFF.